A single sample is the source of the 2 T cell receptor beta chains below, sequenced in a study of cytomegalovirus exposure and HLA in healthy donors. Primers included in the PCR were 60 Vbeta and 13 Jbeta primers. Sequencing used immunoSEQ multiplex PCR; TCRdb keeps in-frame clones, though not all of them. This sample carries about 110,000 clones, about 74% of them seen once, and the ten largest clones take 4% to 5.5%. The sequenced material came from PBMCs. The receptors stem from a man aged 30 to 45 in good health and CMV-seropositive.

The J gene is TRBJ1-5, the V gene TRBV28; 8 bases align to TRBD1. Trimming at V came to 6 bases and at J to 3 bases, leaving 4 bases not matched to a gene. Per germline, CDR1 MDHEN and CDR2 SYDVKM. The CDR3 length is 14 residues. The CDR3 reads CASRWTGPNQPQHF. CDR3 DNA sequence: TGTGCCAGCAGGTGGACAGGGCCCAATCAGCCCCAGCATTTT.

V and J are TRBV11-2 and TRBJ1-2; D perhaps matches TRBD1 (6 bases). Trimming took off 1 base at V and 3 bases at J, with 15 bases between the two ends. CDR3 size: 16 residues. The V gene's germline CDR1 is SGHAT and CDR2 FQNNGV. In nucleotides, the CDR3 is TGTGCCAGCAGCTTAGTCGGGCAGGGGCGAGACTATGGCTACACCTTC. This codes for CASSLVGQGRDYGYTF.